The sequence of this T cell receptor beta chain was determined in a study of cytomegalovirus exposure and HLA in healthy donors. Whole-study findings and limits: Among CMV-associated TCR beta chains, most appeared HLA-restricted in a later analysis.

As regards this clone: Its specificity is unknown.

In germline, CDR1 is SGHRS, CDR2 YFSETQ. The V and J ends lost 4 bases and 6 bases, in that order; junction bases with no gene match: 7. The CDR3 loop spans 15 amino acids. PCR employed 60 Vbeta and 13 Jbeta primers. Some clones are missing from TCRdb's copy, which holds only in-frame ones; the method was immunoSEQ multiplex PCR. The sample lists under 200,000 clones; around 68% were seen once. The TCR originated in a man aged 50 to 60 in good health and CMV-seronegative. Sequenced: PBMCs. The gene calls are TRBV5-1 and TRBJ2-2, with 9 bases that match TRBD1. Written as DNA, the CDR3 is TGCGCCAGCAGCCTCCCCGGGACAGGGTCCGGGGAGCTGTTTTTT. This translates into CASSLPGTGSGELFF.